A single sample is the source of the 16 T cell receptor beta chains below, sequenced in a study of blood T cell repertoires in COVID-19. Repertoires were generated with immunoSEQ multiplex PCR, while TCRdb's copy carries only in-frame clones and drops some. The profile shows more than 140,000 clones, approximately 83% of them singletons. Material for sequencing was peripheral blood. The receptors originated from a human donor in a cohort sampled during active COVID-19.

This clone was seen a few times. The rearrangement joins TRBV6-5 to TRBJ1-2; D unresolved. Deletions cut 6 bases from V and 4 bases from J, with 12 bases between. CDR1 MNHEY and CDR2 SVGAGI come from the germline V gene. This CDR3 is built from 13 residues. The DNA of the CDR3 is TGTGCCAGCAGCCCCTCCACAGTCTATGGCTACACCTTC. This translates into CASSPSTVYGYTF.

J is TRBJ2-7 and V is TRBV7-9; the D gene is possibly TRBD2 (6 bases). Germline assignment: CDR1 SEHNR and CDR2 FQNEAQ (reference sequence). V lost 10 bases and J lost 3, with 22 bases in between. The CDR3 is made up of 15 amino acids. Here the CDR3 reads CAIDSPGAYFYEQYF. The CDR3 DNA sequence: TGTGCCATCGACTCACCGGGAGCATACTTCTACGAGCAGTACTTC. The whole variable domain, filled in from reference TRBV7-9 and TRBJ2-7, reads DTGVSQNPRHKITKRGQNVTFRCDPISEHNRLYWYRQTLGQGPEFLTYFQNEAQLEKSRLLSDRFSAERPKGSFSTLEIQRTEQGDSAMYLCAIDSPGAYFYEQYFGPGTRLTVT.

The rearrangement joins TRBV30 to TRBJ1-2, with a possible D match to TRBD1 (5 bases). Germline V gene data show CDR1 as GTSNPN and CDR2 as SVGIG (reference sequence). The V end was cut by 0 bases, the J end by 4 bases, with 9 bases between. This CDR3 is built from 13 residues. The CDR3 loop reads CAWSVGLTYGYTF. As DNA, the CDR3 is TGTGCCTGGAGTGTGGGGCTCACCTATGGCTACACCTTC.

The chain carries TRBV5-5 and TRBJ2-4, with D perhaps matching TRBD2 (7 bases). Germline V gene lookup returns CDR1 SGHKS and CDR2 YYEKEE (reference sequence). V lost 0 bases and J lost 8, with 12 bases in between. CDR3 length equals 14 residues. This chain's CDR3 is CASSLAWGGDIQYF. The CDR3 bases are TGTGCCAGCAGCTTGGCCTGGGGGGGCGACATTCAGTACTTC.

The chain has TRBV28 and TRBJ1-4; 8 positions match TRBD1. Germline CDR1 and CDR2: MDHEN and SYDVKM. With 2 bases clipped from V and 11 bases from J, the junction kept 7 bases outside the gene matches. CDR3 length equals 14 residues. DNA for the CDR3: TGTGCCAGCAGTTTAGGCAGGGGGCGCGAGAAACTGTTTTTT. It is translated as CASSLGRGREKLFF.

The CDR3 DNA follows: TGTGCCAGCAGCTTAGTGGCAGGATCAAGCTACACCTTC. It translates to CASSLVAGSSYTF. The V and J genes are TRBV7-9 and TRBJ1-2; no definite D call. V lost 1 base and J 9 bases, leaving 12 bases between the germline ends. Germline values: CDR1 SEHNR, CDR2 FQNEAQ (reference sequence). CDR3 length: 13 amino acids.

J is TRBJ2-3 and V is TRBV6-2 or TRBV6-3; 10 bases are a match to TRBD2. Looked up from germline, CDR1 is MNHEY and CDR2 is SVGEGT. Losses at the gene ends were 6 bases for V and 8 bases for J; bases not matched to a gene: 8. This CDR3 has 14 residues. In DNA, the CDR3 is TGTGCCAGCAGCCCCCCCGGGACTAGCGTTACGCAGTATTTT. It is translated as CASSPPGTSVTQYF.

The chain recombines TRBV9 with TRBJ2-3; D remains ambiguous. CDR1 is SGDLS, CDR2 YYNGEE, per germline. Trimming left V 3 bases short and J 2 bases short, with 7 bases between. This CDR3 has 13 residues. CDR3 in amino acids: CASSAPLTDTQYF. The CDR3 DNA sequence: TGTGCCAGCAGCGCCCCCCTCACAGATACGCAGTATTTT.

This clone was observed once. In DNA form, the CDR3 reads TGTGCCAGCAGTCCCCGACAGGGGAAAATGAACACTGAAGCTTTCTTT. It yields the protein CASSPRQGKMNTEAFF. The chain carries TRBV27 and TRBJ1-1, with 8 bases lining up with TRBD1. This CDR3 is 16 amino acids long. The V gene's germline CDR1 is MNHEY and CDR2 SMNVEV (reference sequence). V lost 5 bases to trimming and J lost 0 bases; unmatched junction nucleotides: 8.

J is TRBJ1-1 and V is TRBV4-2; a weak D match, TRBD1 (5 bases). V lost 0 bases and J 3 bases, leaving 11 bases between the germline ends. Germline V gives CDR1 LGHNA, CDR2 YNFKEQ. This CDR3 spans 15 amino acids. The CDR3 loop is CASSQDSGGDTEAFF. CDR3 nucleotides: TGTGCCAGCAGCCAAGACAGCGGGGGTGACACTGAAGCTTTCTTT.

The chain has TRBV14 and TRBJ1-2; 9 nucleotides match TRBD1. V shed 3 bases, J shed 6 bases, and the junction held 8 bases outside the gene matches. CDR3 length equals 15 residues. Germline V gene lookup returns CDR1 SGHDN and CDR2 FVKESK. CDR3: CASSQSRDRVDGYTF. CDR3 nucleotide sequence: TGTGCCAGCAGCCAGTCCCGGGACAGGGTTGATGGCTACACCTTC. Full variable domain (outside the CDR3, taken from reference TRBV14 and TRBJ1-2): EAGVTQFPSHSVIEKGQTVTLRCDPISGHDNLYWYRRVMGKEIKFLLHFVKESKQDESGMPNNRFLAERTGGTYSTLKVQPAELEDSGVYFCASSQSRDRVDGYTFGSGTRLTVV.

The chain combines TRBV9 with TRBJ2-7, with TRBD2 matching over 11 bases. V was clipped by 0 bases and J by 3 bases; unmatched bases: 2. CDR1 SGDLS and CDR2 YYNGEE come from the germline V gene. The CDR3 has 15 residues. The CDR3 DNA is TGTGCCAGCAGCGTAGGTGGGACTAGCGGCTACGAGCAGTACTTC. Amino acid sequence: CASSVGGTSGYEQYF.

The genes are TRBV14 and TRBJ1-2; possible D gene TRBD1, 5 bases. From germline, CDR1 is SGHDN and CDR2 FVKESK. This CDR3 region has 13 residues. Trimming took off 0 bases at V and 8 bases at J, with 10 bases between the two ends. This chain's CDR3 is CASSQDRVGGYTF. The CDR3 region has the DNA TGTGCCAGCAGCCAAGACAGGGTCGGGGGCTACACCTTC.

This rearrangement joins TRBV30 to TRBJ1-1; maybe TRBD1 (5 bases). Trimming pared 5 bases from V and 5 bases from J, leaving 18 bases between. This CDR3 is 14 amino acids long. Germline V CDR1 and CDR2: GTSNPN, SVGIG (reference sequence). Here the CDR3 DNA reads TGTGCCTGGCAGATGGGACTCGCGGGGACTGAAGCTTTCTTT. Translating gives CAWQMGLAGTEAFF.

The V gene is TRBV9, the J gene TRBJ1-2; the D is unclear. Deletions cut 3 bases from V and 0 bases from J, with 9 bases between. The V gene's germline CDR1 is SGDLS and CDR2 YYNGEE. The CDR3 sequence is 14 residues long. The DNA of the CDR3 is TGTGCCAGCAGCGAGGGAGGAGCTAACTATGGCTACACCTTC. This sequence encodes CASSEGGANYGYTF.

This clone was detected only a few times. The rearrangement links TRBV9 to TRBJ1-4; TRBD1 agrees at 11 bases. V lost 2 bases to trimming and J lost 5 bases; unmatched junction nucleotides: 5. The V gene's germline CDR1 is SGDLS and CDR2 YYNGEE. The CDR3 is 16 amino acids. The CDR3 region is CASSVNGDRGNEKLFF. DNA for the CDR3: TGTGCCAGCAGCGTGAATGGGGACAGGGGGAATGAAAAACTGTTTTTT.